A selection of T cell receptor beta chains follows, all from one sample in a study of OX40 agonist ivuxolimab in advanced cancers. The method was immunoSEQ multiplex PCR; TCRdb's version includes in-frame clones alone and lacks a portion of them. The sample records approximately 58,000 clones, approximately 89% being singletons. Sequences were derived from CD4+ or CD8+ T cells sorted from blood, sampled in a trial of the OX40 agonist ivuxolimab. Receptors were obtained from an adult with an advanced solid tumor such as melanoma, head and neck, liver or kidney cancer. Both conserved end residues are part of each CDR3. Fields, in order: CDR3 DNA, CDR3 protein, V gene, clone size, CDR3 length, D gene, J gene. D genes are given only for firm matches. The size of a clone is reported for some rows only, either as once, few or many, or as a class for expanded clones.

cdr3_nt: TGTGCCAGCAGCCGCGGCGACAGGGCTAGCACAGATACGCAGTATTTT; cdr3_aa: CASSRGDRASTDTQYF; v_call: TRBV5-4; clone_size: .; cdr3_length: 16; d_call: TRBD1; j_call: TRBJ2-3
cdr3_nt: TGTGCCAGCAGCAAAGAGGAGGAGGGCTCCGGGGAGCTGTTTTTT; cdr3_aa: CASSKEEEGSGELFF; v_call: TRBV21-1; clone_size: .; cdr3_length: 15; d_call: .; j_call: TRBJ2-2
cdr3_nt: TGTGCCAGCAGCGTAAATGTGGGAGCGGAAACCGGGGAGCTGTTTTTT; cdr3_aa: CASSVNVGAETGELFF; v_call: TRBV9; clone_size: .; cdr3_length: 16; d_call: .; j_call: TRBJ2-2
cdr3_nt: TGTGCCAGCAGCTTGGATCCGGACATGGTCTCTCGAGAGACCCAGTACTTC; cdr3_aa: CASSLDPDMVSRETQYF; v_call: TRBV5-4; clone_size: .; cdr3_length: 17; d_call: .; j_call: TRBJ2-5
cdr3_nt: TGTGCCAGCAGCCCCCAACCGTTAACCGGGGAGCTGTTTTTT; cdr3_aa: CASSPQPLTGELFF; v_call: TRBV7-2; clone_size: .; cdr3_length: 14; d_call: .; j_call: TRBJ2-2
cdr3_nt: TGTGCCAGCAGCTTGAGGACAGAAGCCTTGGGGCAGTTCTTC; cdr3_aa: CASSLRTEALGQFF; v_call: TRBV5-4; clone_size: .; cdr3_length: 14; d_call: .; j_call: TRBJ2-1
cdr3_nt: TGTGCCAGCAGCTTGCGAAGAGTGGGGAACACTGAAGCTTTCTTT; cdr3_aa: CASSLRRVGNTEAFF; v_call: TRBV11-3; clone_size: .; cdr3_length: 15; d_call: .; j_call: TRBJ1-1
cdr3_nt: TGCGCCAGCAGCCCAGACCCCGGCGGCTCCTACGAGCAGTACTTC; cdr3_aa: CASSPDPGGSYEQYF; v_call: TRBV4-3; clone_size: .; cdr3_length: 15; d_call: .; j_call: TRBJ2-7
cdr3_nt: TGTGCCAGCAGGCGGACTAGCGGGAGTTCCTACGAGCAGTACTTC; cdr3_aa: CASRRTSGSSYEQYF; v_call: TRBV6-5; clone_size: .; cdr3_length: 15; d_call: TRBD2; j_call: TRBJ2-7
cdr3_nt: TGTGCCAGCAGAATGACAGGGTTTGATCAGCCCCAGCATTTT; cdr3_aa: CASRMTGFDQPQHF; v_call: TRBV6-5; clone_size: .; cdr3_length: 14; d_call: TRBD1; j_call: TRBJ1-5
cdr3_nt: TGTGCCAGCAGCCGGAGGCCGGGACAGGATAATGAAAAACTGTTTTTT; cdr3_aa: CASSRRPGQDNEKLFF; v_call: TRBV14; clone_size: .; cdr3_length: 16; d_call: TRBD1; j_call: TRBJ1-4
cdr3_nt: TGTGCCAGCAGTGAAGACATTGGATACGAGCAGTACTTC; cdr3_aa: CASSEDIGYEQYF; v_call: TRBV2; clone_size: .; cdr3_length: 13; d_call: .; j_call: TRBJ2-7
cdr3_nt: TGTGCCAGCAGTTACCAGGCAGGGGGCATCTATGGCTACACCTTC; cdr3_aa: CASSYQAGGIYGYTF; v_call: TRBV6-5; clone_size: .; cdr3_length: 15; d_call: TRBD1; j_call: TRBJ1-2
cdr3_nt: TGTGCCAGCAGCCAAGACCCTCGGGACAGCTACTCTGGAAACACCATATATTTT; cdr3_aa: CASSQDPRDSYSGNTIYF; v_call: TRBV4-2; clone_size: .; cdr3_length: 18; d_call: TRBD1; j_call: TRBJ1-3
cdr3_nt: TGTGCCAGCAGTGGACGGACTAGCGGGATGATTAGTTACGAGCAGTACTTC; cdr3_aa: CASSGRTSGMISYEQYF; v_call: TRBV6-1; clone_size: .; cdr3_length: 17; d_call: TRBD2; j_call: TRBJ2-7
cdr3_nt: TGTGCCAGTAGTCCTCCAGGGAGGGGAAACTATGGCTACACCTTC; cdr3_aa: CASSPPGRGNYGYTF; v_call: TRBV19; clone_size: .; cdr3_length: 15; d_call: .; j_call: TRBJ1-2
cdr3_nt: TGCGCCAGCAGCTCGACTAACGACTTTACTGGGGAGCAGTACTTC; cdr3_aa: CASSSTNDFTGEQYF; v_call: TRBV5-1; clone_size: .; cdr3_length: 15; d_call: .; j_call: TRBJ2-7
cdr3_nt: TGTGCCATCAGCGGAAACAGGGGGCGTAAAGATACGCAGTATTTT; cdr3_aa: CAISGNRGRKDTQYF; v_call: TRBV10-3; clone_size: .; cdr3_length: 15; d_call: TRBD1; j_call: TRBJ2-3
cdr3_nt: TGTGCCAGCAGCAGCCGGGACAGGGGTTTAGTCGGTGAGCAGTTCTTC; cdr3_aa: CASSSRDRGLVGEQFF; v_call: TRBV14; clone_size: .; cdr3_length: 16; d_call: TRBD1; j_call: TRBJ2-1
cdr3_nt: TGTGCCAGCAGCTTAGCCCCCCTCAGGGAACTTACCCCCTACGAGCAGTACTTC; cdr3_aa: CASSLAPLRELTPYEQYF; v_call: TRBV11-2; clone_size: .; cdr3_length: 18; d_call: .; j_call: TRBJ2-7
cdr3_nt: TGTGCTAGTGGTTTGGTACCCTCCAGTTGGGGGGCGGAACCCTACGAGCAGTACTTC; cdr3_aa: CASGLVPSSWGAEPYEQYF; v_call: TRBV12-5; clone_size: once; cdr3_length: 19; d_call: .; j_call: TRBJ2-7
cdr3_nt: TGCGCCAGCAGCTTGGGCAGCACTACCTACAATGAGCAGTTCTTC; cdr3_aa: CASSLGSTTYNEQFF; v_call: TRBV5-1; clone_size: few; cdr3_length: 15; d_call: .; j_call: TRBJ2-1
cdr3_nt: TGTGCCAGTAGTATAATCGGGTCAGACGAGCAGTACTTC; cdr3_aa: CASSIIGSDEQYF; v_call: TRBV19; clone_size: .; cdr3_length: 13; d_call: .; j_call: TRBJ2-7
cdr3_nt: TGTGCCAGCAGTCCGGGGGACCTCTTAAGCTATGGCTACACCTTC; cdr3_aa: CASSPGDLLSYGYTF; v_call: TRBV27; clone_size: .; cdr3_length: 15; d_call: .; j_call: TRBJ1-2
cdr3_nt: TGTGCCAGCAGTTTACGGGAGACTAGCGGTAGGAATGAGCAGTTCTTC; cdr3_aa: CASSLRETSGRNEQFF; v_call: TRBV27; clone_size: .; cdr3_length: 16; d_call: TRBD2; j_call: TRBJ2-1
cdr3_nt: TGTGCCAGCAGTTCCACCGGGGGGACTAGCAATCAGCCCCAGCATTTT; cdr3_aa: CASSSTGGTSNQPQHF; v_call: TRBV5-5; clone_size: .; cdr3_length: 16; d_call: .; j_call: TRBJ1-5
cdr3_nt: TGTGCCAGCGGGGAGGGACCGGGGGGACGGGAGCAGTACTTC; cdr3_aa: CASGEGPGGREQYF; v_call: TRBV11-3; clone_size: .; cdr3_length: 14; d_call: TRBD2; j_call: TRBJ2-7
cdr3_nt: TGTGCCAGCAGCGTAGGTACAGATACGCAGTATTTT; cdr3_aa: CASSVGTDTQYF; v_call: TRBV9; clone_size: .; cdr3_length: 12; d_call: .; j_call: TRBJ2-3
cdr3_nt: TGTGCCAGCAGCTACCTCGGGACTAGCCTTTCCTACGAGCAGTACTTC; cdr3_aa: CASSYLGTSLSYEQYF; v_call: TRBV7-2; clone_size: .; cdr3_length: 16; d_call: TRBD2; j_call: TRBJ2-7
cdr3_nt: TGCGCCAGCAGCCCCGGGGGAGGGGGTCCCTACGAGCAGTACTTC; cdr3_aa: CASSPGGGGPYEQYF; v_call: TRBV5-1; clone_size: .; cdr3_length: 15; d_call: .; j_call: TRBJ2-7
cdr3_nt: TGTGCCAGCAGCTTAGGTCGCGGGGTTGGTGGGGTCAATGAGCAGTTCTTC; cdr3_aa: CASSLGRGVGGVNEQFF; v_call: TRBV11-3; clone_size: .; cdr3_length: 17; d_call: .; j_call: TRBJ2-1
cdr3_nt: TGTGCCAGCAGTAAATGGACTAGCGGGAGGGCCTTCAATGAGCAGTTCTTC; cdr3_aa: CASSKWTSGRAFNEQFF; v_call: TRBV27; clone_size: .; cdr3_length: 17; d_call: TRBD2; j_call: TRBJ2-1
cdr3_nt: TGCGCCAGCAGCCCCGGGACAGGGTTGTACGAGCAGTACTTC; cdr3_aa: CASSPGTGLYEQYF; v_call: TRBV10-1; clone_size: .; cdr3_length: 14; d_call: TRBD1; j_call: TRBJ2-7
cdr3_nt: TGTGCCTGGAGTAAGGGGTGGGCAGGGGAATTGGAAGGAAACACCATATATTTT; cdr3_aa: CAWSKGWAGELEGNTIYF; v_call: TRBV30; clone_size: .; cdr3_length: 18; d_call: .; j_call: TRBJ1-3
cdr3_nt: TGTGCCAGTAGTCGGGGCAGTTCTAAAACTGAAGCTTTCTTT; cdr3_aa: CASSRGSSKTEAFF; v_call: TRBV19; clone_size: .; cdr3_length: 14; d_call: .; j_call: TRBJ1-1